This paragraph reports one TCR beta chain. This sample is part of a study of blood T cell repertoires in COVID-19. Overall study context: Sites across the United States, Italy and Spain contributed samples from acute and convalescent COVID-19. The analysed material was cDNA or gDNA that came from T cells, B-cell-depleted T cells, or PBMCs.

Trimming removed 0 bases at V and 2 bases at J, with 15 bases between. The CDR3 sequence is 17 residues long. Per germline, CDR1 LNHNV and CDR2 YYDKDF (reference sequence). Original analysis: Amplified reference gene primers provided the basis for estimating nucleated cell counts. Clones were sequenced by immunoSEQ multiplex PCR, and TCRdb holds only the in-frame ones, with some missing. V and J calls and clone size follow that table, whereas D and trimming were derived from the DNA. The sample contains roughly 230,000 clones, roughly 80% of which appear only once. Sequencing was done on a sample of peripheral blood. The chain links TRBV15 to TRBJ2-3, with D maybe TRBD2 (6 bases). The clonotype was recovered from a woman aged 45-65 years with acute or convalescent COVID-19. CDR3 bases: TGTGCCACCAGCAGAGACCCCATAGCGGAGAACACAGATACGCAGTATTTT. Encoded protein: CATSRDPIAENTDTQYF.